One T cell receptor beta chain is described in this entry. No cognate antigen has been identified for it. No base-level quality is on record; no much larger clone is a single base apart. The intended sense of this specimen's time point label: about four weeks on oral tofacitinib. What this sample's treatment or condition label stands for: oral pan-JAK inhibitor, 5-10 mg twice daily. Lesional scalp punch biopsies and peripheral blood were collected from alopecia areata patients. PBMCs were separated by density centrifugation and stained for CD3, CD4 and CD8, after which CD4+ and CD8+ T cells were sorted on a FACSAria. Library preparation employed the immunoSEQ multiplex PCR assay. For TCR sequencing, RNA was extracted from every sample and reverse transcribed into cDNA to serve as template. First-strand cDNA was synthesized using SuperScript III with a 2:1 mix of oligo-dT and random hexamers. Amplification bias was assessed with a synthetic immune receptor repertoire, and residual bias was removed computationally. The authors processed their data as follows. Raw reads were preprocessed to remove errors, and CDR3 was defined by IMGT conventions from the conserved cysteine to phenylalanine. Clonality was computed as 1 minus the Shannon entropy, with the entropy normalized by log2 of the number of productive unique TCRs. Scalp TCRbeta sequences were cross-referenced with sorted blood CD4 and CD8 repertoires so that the CD4 or CD8 identity of scalp clones could be inferred. This immuneACCESS table, as held by TCRdb, lists in-frame sequences with V and J called but not all clones. Of the missing ones, under half trace to an unresolved V gene in checked studies; the others have no known cause. V and J calls plus clone size are reproduced from that table; the DNA served to infer D and trimming. The sample records approximately 140,000 clones, roughly four fifths of which are singletons. The ten biggest clones cover around 25% of the sample.

The sample comes from a study of CD8+ T cells in alopecia areata (dated by TCRdb to the late 2010s). Turning to the overall study: Treated patients were enrolled in an open-label pilot trial of oral tofacitinib at 5 to 10 mg twice daily for moderate-to-severe alopecia areata. TCRbeta CDR3 regions were amplified by immunoSEQ multiplex PCR using 35 Vbeta forward and 13 Jbeta reverse primers. In humans, TCRbeta sequencing was performed on scalp tissue and on sorted CD4+ and CD8+ peripheral blood T cells from healthy controls and from patients with patchy or totalis/universalis alopecia areata. In both human patients and the C3H/HeJ mouse model, the study applied high-throughput TCRbeta sequencing to look at T cell clonal expansion in alopecia areata. Patients received tofacitinib for 6 to 18 months and were then followed off drug for 6 months to check for delayed response and recurrence. Clonality in the scalp was compared among normal scalp (n=4), patchy alopecia areata scalp (n=8), and alopecia totalis/universalis scalp (n=8). RNA was extracted with the PAXgene miRNA kit for fixed scalp, the miRNeasy kit for PBMCs, and the RNeasy kit for mouse skin. Biopsies were taken from tofacitinib-treated patients at baseline and again at 4 and 24 weeks into treatment, and several of those patients also had a later scalp biopsy. The SALT score, which quantifies the percentage of affected scalp surface area, was used to measure disease severity in treated patients. Points the paper makes about the study in general: Because the treated cohort was small and had only one nonresponder, larger studies are needed to examine links between baseline CD8+ expansion and response. Shared TCR sequences between patients were less evident than in mice, which may be partly attributable to HLA diversity in the patient population. Compared with normal scalp, lesional scalp, particularly in alopecia totalis/universalis, had higher clonality and more expanded CD8+ clones, which suggests antigenic drive. Scalp TCR repertoire analysis is complicated because resident alphabeta T cells in normal human skin are also sequenced, whereas mouse skin is dominated by gammadelta T cells. Tofacitinib significantly decreased scalp clonality and the number of expanded CD8+ clones among the top 100 scalp clones. During tofacitinib treatment, many expanded lesional clones stuck around in both scalp and blood, and this persistence may partly explain why relapse happens after treatment is stopped.

CDR3 length: 16 amino acids, cysteine to phenylalanine. The retained sequence is limited to the CDR3, 48 bases, with the frame set at the first base. CDR1 MNHEY and CDR2 SVGAGI are derived from the germline V gene. Trimming at the junction amounts to 0 bases on V and 7 bases on J, and the germline ends lie 15 bases apart. The sequences come from CD8+ T cells sorted from blood, collected at week 4, from a patient treated with tofacitinib. The rearranged segments are TRBV6-5 and TRBJ1-4; the D gene cannot be resolved reliably. The sequence came from a human donor with alopecia areata. Here the CDR3 is given as CASSYSSVSGGEKLFF. The DNA is TGTGCCAGCAGTTACTCGAGTGTGAGTGGTGGTGAAAAACTGTTTTTT.